A selection of T cell receptor beta chains follows, all from one sample in a study of blood T cell repertoires in COVID-19. The protocol was immunoSEQ multiplex PCR, while the TCRdb copy is restricted to in-frame clones and leaves out a portion. The sample has 300,000 to 500,000 clones; around nine tenths are singletons. Material for sequencing was PBMCs or T cells enriched from blood (not recorded which). The receptors shown here come from a woman aged 25 to 39 with acute COVID-19. CDR3s include the opening cysteine and the closing phenylalanine or tryptophan. The D gene is left open where the match is weak. Size is stated for part of the rows, as once, few or many counts, or as a class when the clone is expanded.

CASSGTDRSRVYNSPLHF	TGTGCCAGCAGTGGTACGGACAGGTCGAGGGTTTATAATTCACCCCTCCACTTT	TRBD1	.	TRBJ1-6	TRBV6-1
CASSPGLASYEQYF	TGTGCCAGCAGCCCCGGACTAGCGAGCTACGAGCAGTACTTC	TRBD2	.	TRBJ2-7	TRBV9
CASSQLTAVWAFF	TGTGCCAGCAGCCAACTTACGGCGGTTTGGGCTTTCTTT	.	.	TRBJ1-1	TRBV3-1/TRBV3-2
CSVGLAEETQYF	TGCAGCGTGGGACTAGCGGAAGAGACCCAGTACTTC	TRBD2	.	TRBJ2-5	TRBV29-1
CASSFLGAETQYF	TGTGCCAGCAGTTTTTTGGGGGCAGAGACCCAGTACTTC	.	.	TRBJ2-5	TRBV27
CASSVGTGNTEAFF	TGTGCCAGCAGCGTGGGGACAGGGAACACTGAAGCTTTCTTT	TRBD1	.	TRBJ1-1	TRBV9
CAISESGGSYEQYF	TGTGCCATCAGTGAGTCAGGGGGCTCCTACGAGCAGTACTTC	.	.	TRBJ2-7	TRBV10-3
CASSQEGLPGNNEQFF	TGTGCCAGCAGCCAAGAGGGACTACCGGGTAACAATGAGCAGTTCTTC	TRBD2	.	TRBJ2-1	TRBV3-1/TRBV3-2
CAWSYSGNTIYF	TGTGCCTGGAGCTACTCTGGAAACACCATATATTTT	.	few	TRBJ1-3	TRBV30
CASSIDRDQPQHF	TGTGCCAGTAGTATAGATCGAGATCAGCCCCAGCATTTT	.	.	TRBJ1-5	TRBV19
CASRPVPNTEAFF	TGTGCCAGTAGACCGGTACCAAACACTGAAGCTTTCTTT	.	.	TRBJ1-1	TRBV19
CASSVVGRGTDTQYF	TGTGCCAGCAGCGTAGTGGGGCGGGGAACAGATACGCAGTATTTT	.	.	TRBJ2-3	TRBV9
CASSPTSETDTQYF	TGTGCCAGCAGCCCAACTAGCGAGACAGATACGCAGTATTTT	TRBD2	few	TRBJ2-3	TRBV6-4
CASSGEGRSNQPQHF	TGTGCCAGCAGTGGGGAGGGCCGTAGCAATCAGCCCCAGCATTTT	.	.	TRBJ1-5	TRBV2
CASSRRQADLNEQFF	TGTGCCAGCAGCCGCCGACAGGCCGACCTCAATGAGCAGTTCTTC	.	.	TRBJ2-1	TRBV7-3
CASSGNGYEQYF	TGTGCCAGTTCAGGGAACGGGTACGAGCAGTACTTC	.	.	TRBJ2-7	TRBV9
CASSGHGTDTQYF	TGCGCCAGCAGCGGACATGGTACAGATACGCAGTATTTT	.	.	TRBJ2-3	TRBV5-1
CASSQGAGEQYF	TGCGCCAGCAGCCAGGGGGCGGGCGAGCAGTACTTC	.	.	TRBJ2-7	TRBV4-3
CATSEGTGEPYGYTF	TGTGCCACCAGTGAGGGTACAGGGGAGCCCTATGGCTACACCTTC	TRBD1	.	TRBJ1-2	TRBV24-1
CSVAEGTGSDTQYF	TGCAGCGTTGCGGAGGGGACAGGGTCAGATACGCAGTATTTT	TRBD1	.	TRBJ2-3	TRBV29-1
CASSKDSTGELFF	TGTGCCAGCAGTAAGGACAGCACCGGGGAGCTGTTTTTT	.	.	TRBJ2-2	TRBV7-3
CASSAPAGAGGDTQYF	TGCGCCAGCAGTGCCCCAGCGGGGGCCGGGGGAGATACGCAGTATTTT	TRBD2	once	TRBJ2-3	TRBV10-2
CASSLGPGNNYGYTF	TGTGCCAGCAGCTTAGGTCCGGGAAATAACTATGGCTACACCTTC	.	.	TRBJ1-2	TRBV7-2
CASKVSSYNSPLHF	TGTGCCAGTAAAGTGAGCTCCTATAATTCACCCCTCCACTTT	.	few	TRBJ1-6	TRBV19